A single sample is the source of the 13 T cell receptor beta chains below, sequenced in a study of blood T cells in healthy people across ages. Primed by a sample-barcoded 5' primer and a J-beta primer mix, a second PCR proceeded for 7 to 11 cycles. TCRdb used MiXCR to reprocess the 5' RACE reads, holding one entry per CDR3 protein. The profile shows more than 900,000 distinct CDR3 sequences, around 27% of them singletons. These data are also associated with another study on T cells of mothers and their children.

The sequenced sample was blood. These receptors all stem from a girl aged 2 to 9 in good health.

This chain connects TRBV10-3 to TRBJ2-5; D perhaps matches TRBD2 (7 bases). Germline V gene sequence: CDR1 ENHRY, CDR2 SYGVKD. This CDR3 comprises 15 residues. V gave up 10 bases and J gave up 7 bases, with 25 bases separating them. CDR3 coding DNA: TGTGCCACCCGAACGGGGGCTAGCGGCAATCTGACCCAGTACTTC. This codes for CATRTGASGNLTQYF.

The chain has TRBV29-1 and TRBJ2-5; 7 nucleotides line up with TRBD1. The DNA end favors TRBJ2-7, so the J call may be wrong. The CDR3 loop spans 13 amino acids. Germline loops: CDR1 SQVTM, CDR2 ANQGSEA. The CDR3 here is CSVVRQGYGEQYF. The CDR3 DNA reads TGCAGCGTTGTTCGACAGGGATATGGCGAGCAGTACTTC.

This clonotype was found a few times. This chain connects TRBV12-3 or TRBV12-4 to TRBJ1-2; no clear D gene. V shed 3 bases and J shed 7 bases, with 9 bases lying between them. CDR3 length equals 12 residues. The CDR3 DNA reads as TGTGCCAGCAGTTTTACAGCCTCTGGCTACACCTTC. Encoded protein: CASSFTASGYTF.

The sample holds a few counts of this clonotype. This chain joins TRBV29-1 and TRBJ2-1; D gene uncertain. This CDR3 spans 12 amino acids. Trimming shortened V by 6 bases and J by 5 bases, and 11 bases separated the two germline ends. From germline, CDR1 is SQVTM and CDR2 ANQGSEA. CDR3 sequence (DNA): TGCAGCGTACTTCTCCGAAACAATGAGCAGTTCTTC. This gives the protein CSVLLRNNEQFF.

The chain employs TRBV20-1 and TRBJ2-4; 9 positions agree with TRBD2. The V and J ends lost 2 bases and 0 bases, in that order; junction bases with no gene match: 11. Per the germline V gene, CDR1 is DFQATT and CDR2 is SNEGSKA (reference sequence). CDR3 length equals 18 residues. The DNA for the CDR3 is TGCAGTGCTAGATCTACGGTAGCGGGAGCGCTAGCCAAAAACATTCAGTACTTC. As protein: CSARSTVAGALAKNIQYF.

The V call is TRBV13, the J call TRBJ1-1; D is unresolved. This CDR3 is 12 amino acids long. The V gene's germline CDR1 is PRHDT and CDR2 FYEKMQ (reference sequence). The germline V and J ends were trimmed by 4 bases and 4 bases, with 7 bases remaining between them. In DNA form, the CDR3 reads TGTGCCAGCAGCTACGTAACCACTGAAGCTTTCTTT. Translated, it gives CASSYVTTEAFF.

This clonotype was picked up a small number of times. The chain is built from TRBV10-3 and TRBJ1-3; D remains unclear. CDR3 size: 14 residues. Trimming removed 2 bases at V and 0 bases at J, with 5 bases between. CDR1 ENHRY and CDR2 SYGVKD come from the germline V gene. The CDR3 DNA reads as TGTGCCATCAGTGAGGCTGTCTCTGGAAACACCATATATTTT. Its translation is CAISEAVSGNTIYF.

This sequence joins TRBV13 and TRBJ2-1; 7 bases fit TRBD1. The DNA end is more similar to TRBJ2-7, so the J call may be wrong. Looked up from germline, CDR1 is PRHDT and CDR2 is FYEKMQ (reference sequence). There are 15 residues in the CDR3. CDR3 bases: TGTGCCAGCAACACGGGGACAGCCCCTACCTACGAGCAGTACTTC. Amino acid sequence: CASNTGTAPTYEQYF.

The chain combines TRBV20-1 with TRBJ2-4; 7 bases align to TRBD2. CDR3 length: 13 amino acids. Trimming removed 2 bases from V and 5 bases from J; junction bases left unmatched: 3. CDR1 is DFQATT, CDR2 SNEGSKA, per germline (reference sequence). The CDR3 DNA follows: TGCAGTGCTAGACCGACTAGCCAAAACATTCAGTACTTC. Amino acids: CSARPTSQNIQYF.

This clonotype was recorded a few times. One junction end does not reproduce the germline sequence, and a read error may be involved. The rearrangement uses TRBV20-1 and TRBJ2-5; the D is unclear. Germline V gene lookup returns CDR1 DFQATT and CDR2 SNEGSKA (reference sequence). The CDR3 is 13 amino acids. CDR3 sequence (DNA): TGCAGTGATAGAGTGGAAAACCAAGAGACCCAGTACTTC. Residues: CSDRVENQETQYF.

This clonotype was seen repeatedly, ten times or more. J is TRBJ2-1 and V is TRBV2; 10 nucleotides align to TRBD2. CDR3 length: 13 residues. CDR1 SNHLY and CDR2 FYNNEI come from the germline V gene. With 7 bases clipped from V and 7 bases from J, the junction kept 4 bases outside the gene matches. CDR3 residues: CASNGLADNEQFF. DNA of the CDR3: TGTGCCAGCAACGGACTAGCGGATAATGAGCAGTTCTTC.

Concerning this clonotype itself: The germline gene is not matched at one end of the junction; a read error may be the cause. This chain links TRBV29-1 with TRBJ2-5, with TRBD1 matching over 11 bases. The assigned J gene may be wrong: the sequence end matches TRBJ2-1 better. CDR1 SQVTM and CDR2 ANQGSEA come from the germline V gene. The CDR3 sequence is 17 residues long. The CDR3 coding sequence is TGCGGCGTTGAAGATCTAGCTGGGACAGGGGGTTCGAATGAGCAGTTCTTC. Its translation: CGVEDLAGTGGSNEQFF.

The chain uses TRBV5-1 and TRBJ1-4; D uncertain. This CDR3 contains 15 residues. Per the germline V gene, CDR1 is SGHRS and CDR2 is YFSETQ. Trimming took 7 bases from V and 0 from J, leaving 13 bases between them. The CDR3 DNA follows: TGCGCCAGCCGAAGGGCTGAGTCAACTAATGAAAAACTGTTTTTT. Its translation: CASRRAESTNEKLFF. Full variable domain (remainder filled in from reference TRBV5-1 and TRBJ1-4): KAGVTQTPRYLIKTRGQQVTLSCSPISGHRSVSWYQQTPGQGLQFLFEYFSETQRNKGNFPGRFSGRQFSNSRSEMNVSTLELGDSALYLCASRRAESTNEKLFFGSGTQLSVL.